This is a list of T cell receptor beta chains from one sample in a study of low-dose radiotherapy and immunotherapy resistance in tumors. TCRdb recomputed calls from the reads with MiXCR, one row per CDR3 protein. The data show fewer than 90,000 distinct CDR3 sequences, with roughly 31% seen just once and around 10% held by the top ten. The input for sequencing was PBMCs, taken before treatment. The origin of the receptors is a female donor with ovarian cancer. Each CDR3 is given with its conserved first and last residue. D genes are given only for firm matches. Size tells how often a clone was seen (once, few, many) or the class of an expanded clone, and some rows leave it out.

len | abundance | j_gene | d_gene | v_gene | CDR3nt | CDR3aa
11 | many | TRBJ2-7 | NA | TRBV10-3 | TGTGCCATCAGCCTAGGTTACGAGCAGTACTTC | CAISLGYEQYF
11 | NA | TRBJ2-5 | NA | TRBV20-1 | TGCAGTGCTAGAGTGTCGGAGACCCAGTACTTC | CSARVSETQYF
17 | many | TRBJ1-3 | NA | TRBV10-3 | TGTGCCATCAGTGAGATGGTTGGAGCCTTCTCTGGAAACACCATATATTTT | CAISEMVGAFSGNTIYF
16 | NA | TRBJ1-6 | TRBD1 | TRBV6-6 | TGTGCCAGCAGTGTCGGGACAGGGGATTATAATTCACCCCTCCACTTT | CASSVGTGDYNSPLHF
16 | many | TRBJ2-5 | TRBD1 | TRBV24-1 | TGTGCCACCAGTGAGGAGACAGGGGGCTTCCAAGAGACCCAGTACTTC | CATSEETGGFQETQYF
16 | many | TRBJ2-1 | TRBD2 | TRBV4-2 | TGTGCCAGCAGCCAAGGGCGGGGGAGCTCCTACAATGAGCAGTTCTTC | CASSQGRGSSYNEQFF
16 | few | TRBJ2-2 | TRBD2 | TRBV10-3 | TGTGCCATCAGTGACGCTAGCGGGAGAAATACCGGGGAGCTGTTTTTT | CAISDASGRNTGELFF
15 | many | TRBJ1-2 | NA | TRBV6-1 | TGTGCCAGCAGTGAAGGGACAGCCGAAGGGCATGGCTACACCTTC | CASSEGTAEGHGYTF
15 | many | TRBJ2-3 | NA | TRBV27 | TGTGCCAGCAGTTTTAGGGGCTTAAGCACAGATACGCAGTATTTT | CASSFRGLSTDTQYF
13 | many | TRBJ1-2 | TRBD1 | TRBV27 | TGTGCCAGCAGACGGACAGGGATGGATGGCTACACCTTC | CASRRTGMDGYTF
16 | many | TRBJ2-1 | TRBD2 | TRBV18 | TGTGCCAGCTCACCACTGTCTAGCGGGGTATACAATGAGCAGTTCTTC | CASSPLSSGVYNEQFF
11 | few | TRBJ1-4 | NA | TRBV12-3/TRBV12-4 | TGTGCCAGCAGCCGCACAAGTAAACTGTTTTTT | CASSRTSKLFF
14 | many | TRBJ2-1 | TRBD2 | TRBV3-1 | TGTGCCAGCAGCCATAGCGGGAGAGACGATGAGCAGTTCTTC | CASSHSGRDDEQFF
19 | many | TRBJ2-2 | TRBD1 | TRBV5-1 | TGCGCCAGCAGCCCCTTTCGACAGGGGGCTAATCTACGTGTCGGGGAGCTGTTTTTT | CASSPFRQGANLRVGELFF
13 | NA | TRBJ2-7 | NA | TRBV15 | TGTGCCACCAGCAGAGTTGGGCCATTCGAGCAGTACTTC | CATSRVGPFEQYF
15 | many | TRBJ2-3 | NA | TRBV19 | TGTGCCAGTAGTCCTTCCGGGTCTAGCACAGATACGCAGTATTTT | CASSPSGSSTDTQYF
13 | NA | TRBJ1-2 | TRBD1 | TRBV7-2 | TGTGCCAGCAGCTTAGGGACAGGGGCTGGCTACACCTTC | CASSLGTGAGYTF
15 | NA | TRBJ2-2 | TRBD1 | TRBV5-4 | TGTGCCAGCAGCTTACAGGGGTTCAACACCGGGGAGCTGTTTTTT | CASSLQGFNTGELFF
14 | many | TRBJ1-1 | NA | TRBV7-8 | TGTGCCAGCAGCTTTGCGGGAGGGGACACTGAAGCTTTCTTT | CASSFAGGDTEAFF
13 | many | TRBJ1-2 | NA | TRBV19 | TGTGCCAGTAGTAGAGGGGCCCAATATGGCTACACCTTC | CASSRGAQYGYTF
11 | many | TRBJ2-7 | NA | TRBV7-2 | TGTGCCAGCAGCTTACACTACGAGCAGTACTTC | CASSLHYEQYF
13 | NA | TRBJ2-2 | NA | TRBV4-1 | TGCGCCAGCAGCCAACGCAACACCGGGGAGCTGTTTTTT | CASSQRNTGELFF
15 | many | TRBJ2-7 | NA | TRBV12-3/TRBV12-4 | TGTGCCAGCAGTCTTAGCTCCGACGGTTCCTACGAGCAGTACTTC | CASSLSSDGSYEQYF
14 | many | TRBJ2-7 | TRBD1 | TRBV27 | TGTGCCAGCAGTTACGGACAGGGGGCATTCGAGCAGTACTTC | CASSYGQGAFEQYF
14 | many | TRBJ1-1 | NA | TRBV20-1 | TGCAGTGCTAGTGGGTCTTTGGGGCACACTGAAGCTTTCTTT | CSASGSLGHTEAFF
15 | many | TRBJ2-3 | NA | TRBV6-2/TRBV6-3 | TGTGCCAGCAGTTACGGGCTAGCGAGAACAGATACGCAGTATTTT | CASSYGLARTDTQYF
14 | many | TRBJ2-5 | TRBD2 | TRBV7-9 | TGTGCCAGCAGCTCGGGACTAGTGGGAGATACCCAGTACTTC | CASSSGLVGDTQYF
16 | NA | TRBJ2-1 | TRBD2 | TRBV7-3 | TGTGCCAGCAGCTCGATAGCGGGGAGCTCCTACAATGAGCAGTTCTTC | CASSSIAGSSYNEQFF
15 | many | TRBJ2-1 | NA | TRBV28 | TGTGCCAGCAGTTTCACGGGACTGGGTAACAATGAGCAGTTCTTC | CASSFTGLGNNEQFF
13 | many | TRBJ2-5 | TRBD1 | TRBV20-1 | TGCAGTGCGGAAAGACAGGGGAAAGAGACCCAGTACTTC | CSAERQGKETQYF
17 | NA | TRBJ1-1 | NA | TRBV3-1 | TGTGCCAGCACGCCCGACCGGGGCCAACCCAAGAACACTGAAGCTTTCTTT | CASTPDRGQPKNTEAFF
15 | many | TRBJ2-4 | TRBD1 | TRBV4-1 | TGCGCCAGCAGCCAAAGCGGACAGGGGAGGAACATTCAGTACTTC | CASSQSGQGRNIQYF